This TCR beta chain derives from a study of T-cell memory formation after mild COVID-19. Study outcomes and limitations: Shrinking CD4+ clones resided mostly in CM and EM, and CD8+ ones in EMRA. Clones contracting day 15 to 85 were balanced CD4/CD8; later expanders leaned CD4+. Cross-reactive memory appears to have joined, as suggested by some responding clones showing up in pre-infection memory.

Constant-segment primers and 5'RACE yielded cDNA libraries for TCR alpha and TCR beta, each carrying sample barcodes and UMIs. From the 5' RACE reads, TCRdb called clonotypes with MiXCR, one entry per CDR3 protein. Among fewer than 300,000 distinct CDR3 sequences listed, around 15% were seen once. Concerning this clonotype itself: Its antigen is still unknown.

This CDR3 is built from 12 residues. V was clipped by 5 bases and J by 5 bases; unmatched bases: 1. Germline CDR1 MNHNS, CDR2 SASEGT. The sequencing sample was made of PBMCs or a T cell subset sorted from them (not recorded which). This TCR came from a young man who had mild COVID-19 (a few samples of this study predate the infection). Cell type and time point are not known. The rearrangement joins TRBV6-1 to TRBJ2-3; 7 bases fit TRBD1. CDR3 sequence: CASSTGEDTQYF. CDR3 nucleotide sequence: TGTGCCAGCAGTACAGGGGAAGATACGCAGTATTTT.